Sequencing of this TCR beta chain was carried out in a study of cytomegalovirus exposure and HLA in healthy donors. Germline V gene sequence: CDR1 MNHEY, CDR2 SVGAGI. The V gene lost 0 bases and the J gene lost 6 bases, with 13 bases spanning the gap. The CDR3 consists of 15 residues. As for this clone: Its antigen is as yet unknown.

Whole-study results and caveats: DRB1 had the most TCR associations and HLA-C the fewest, a later analysis found, with rates varying by HLA locus. Researchers reportedly found TCR beta sequences accurately predicted most subjects' HLA-A and HLA-B alleles.

The PCR used 60 Vbeta and 13 Jbeta primers. The table came from immunoSEQ multiplex PCR; TCRdb's copy has only in-frame clones and leaves some out. The table lists approximately 180,000 clones, roughly 80% of them singletons. The J gene is TRBJ2-3, the V gene TRBV6-5; D possibly corresponds to TRBD2 (5 bases). This TCR came from a woman aged 18-35 years in good health and CMV-seronegative. Sample: PBMCs. The chain's CDR3 is CASSYSPNRGDTQYF. The CDR3 bases are TGTGCCAGCAGTTACTCACCTAATAGAGGGGATACGCAGTATTTT.